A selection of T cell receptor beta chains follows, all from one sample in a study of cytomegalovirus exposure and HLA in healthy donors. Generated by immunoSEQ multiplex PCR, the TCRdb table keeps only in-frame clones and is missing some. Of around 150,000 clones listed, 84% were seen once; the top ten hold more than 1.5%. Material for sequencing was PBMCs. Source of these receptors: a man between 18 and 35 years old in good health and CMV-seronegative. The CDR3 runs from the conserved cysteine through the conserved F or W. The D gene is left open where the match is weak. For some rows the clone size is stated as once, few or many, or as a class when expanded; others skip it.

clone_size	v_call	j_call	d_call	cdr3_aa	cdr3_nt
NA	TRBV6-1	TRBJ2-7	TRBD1	CAIQAGTGGFYEQYF	TGTGCCATCCAAGCAGGGACAGGGGGCTTCTACGAGCAGTACTTC
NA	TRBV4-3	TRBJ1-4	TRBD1	CASSQEPPGTGGEKLFF	TGCGCCAGCAGCCAAGAACCGCCCGGGACAGGTGGTGAAAAACTGTTTTTT
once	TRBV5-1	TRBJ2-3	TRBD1	CASAATGISTDTQYF	TGCGCCAGCGCGGCGACAGGGATTAGCACAGATACGCAGTATTTT
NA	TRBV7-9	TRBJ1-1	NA	CASSLFWGAEAFF	TGTGCCAGCAGCTTATTTTGGGGGGCTGAAGCTTTCTTT
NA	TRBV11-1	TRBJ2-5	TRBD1	CASSLLGGSFVETQYF	TGTGCCAGCAGCCTACTAGGGGGCTCGTTCGTAGAGACCCAGTACTTC
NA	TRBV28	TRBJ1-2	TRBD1	CASGSTGVHYGYTF	TGTGCCAGCGGCTCTACAGGGGTGCACTATGGCTACACCTTC
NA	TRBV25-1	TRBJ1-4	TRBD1	CASSGTGFEKLFF	TGTGCCAGCAGTGGGACAGGGTTTGAAAAACTGTTTTTT
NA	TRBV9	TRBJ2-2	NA	CASSAQTGTGELFF	TGTGCCAGCAGCGCACAAACAGGCACCGGGGAGCTGTTTTTT
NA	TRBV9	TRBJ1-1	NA	CASSLRVGVNTEAFF	TGTGCCAGCAGCCTACGTGTAGGGGTGAACACTGAAGCTTTCTTT
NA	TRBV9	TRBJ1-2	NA	CASSVSDSWPNGYTF	TGTGCCAGCAGCGTATCCGATAGCTGGCCTAATGGCTACACCTTC
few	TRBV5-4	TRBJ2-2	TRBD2	CASSLGLAGTGELFF	TGTGCCAGCAGCCTAGGACTAGCTGGGACCGGGGAGCTGTTTTTT
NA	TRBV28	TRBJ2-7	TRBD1	CASRRTGILAGSYEQYF	TGTGCCAGCCGCAGGACAGGGATATTGGCAGGTTCGTACGAGCAGTACTTC
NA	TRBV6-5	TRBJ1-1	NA	CASSYSMVAEAFF	TGTGCCAGCAGTTACTCGATGGTAGCTGAAGCTTTCTTT
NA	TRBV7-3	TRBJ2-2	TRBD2	CASSLSGAQNTGELFF	TGTGCCAGCAGTCTCAGCGGGGCCCAGAACACCGGGGAGCTGTTTTTT
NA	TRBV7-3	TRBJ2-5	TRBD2	CASSRGDQETQYF	TGTGCCAGCAGCCGGGGGGACCAAGAGACCCAGTACTTC
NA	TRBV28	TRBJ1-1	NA	CASSPRGTEAFF	TGTGCCAGCAGCCCCCGGGGCACTGAAGCTTTCTTT
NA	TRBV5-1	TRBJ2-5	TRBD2	CASSFSGRYQETQYF	TGCGCCAGCAGCTTTTCCGGGAGGTACCAAGAGACCCAGTACTTC
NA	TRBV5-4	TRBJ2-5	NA	CASSLDPGARGETQYF	TGTGCCAGCAGCTTAGATCCTGGGGCTCGTGGGGAGACCCAGTACTTC
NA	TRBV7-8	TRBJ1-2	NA	CASSPSGTVYTF	TGTGCCAGCAGCCCCTCAGGGACTGTCTACACCTTC
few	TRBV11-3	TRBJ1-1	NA	CASLGRGGSSPLEAFF	TGTGCCAGCCTTGGCAGGGGTGGTAGTAGCCCCCTGGAAGCTTTCTTT
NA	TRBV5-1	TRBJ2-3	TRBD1	CASSLGQGGGTDTQYF	TGCGCCAGCAGCTTGGGACAGGGGGGCGGCACAGATACGCAGTATTTT
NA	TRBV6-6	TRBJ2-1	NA	CASSASLGTTNEQFF	TGTGCCAGCAGCGCAAGCCTCGGGACAACCAATGAGCAGTTCTTC
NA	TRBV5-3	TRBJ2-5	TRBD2	CARSLRLAGVFEETQYF	TGTGCCAGAAGCTTGAGGCTAGCGGGAGTTTTCGAGGAGACCCAGTACTTC
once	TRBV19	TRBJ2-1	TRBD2	CASQGTTSGYNEQFF	TGTGCCAGCCAGGGGACGACTAGCGGATACAATGAGCAGTTCTTC
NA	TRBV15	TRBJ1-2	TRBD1	CATRDRGPSYSYGYTF	TGTGCCACCAGGGACAGGGGGCCCTCGTACTCCTATGGCTACACCTTC
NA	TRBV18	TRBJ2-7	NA	CASSPTRAGREQYF	TGTGCCAGCTCACCCACAAGGGCGGGCCGAGAGCAGTACTTC
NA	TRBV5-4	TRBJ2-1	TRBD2	CASSSGTSGYNEQFF	TGTGCCAGCAGCTCAGGGACTAGCGGCTACAATGAGCAGTTCTTC
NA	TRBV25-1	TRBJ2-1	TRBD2	CASSGTSGGQYNEQFF	TGTGCCAGCAGTGGGACCTCGGGAGGTCAGTACAATGAGCAGTTCTTC
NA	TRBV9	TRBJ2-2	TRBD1	CASSVEGQGVPGELFF	TGTGCCAGCAGCGTAGAAGGACAGGGGGTCCCCGGGGAGCTGTTTTTT
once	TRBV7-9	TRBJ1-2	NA	CSSSPLGPTTF	TGTTCCAGCAGCCCCCTAGGTCCAACCACCTTC
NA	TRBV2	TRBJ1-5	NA	CASSLNSNQPQHF	TGTGCCAGCAGCCTAAACAGCAATCAGCCCCAGCATTTT
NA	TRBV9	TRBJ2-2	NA	CASSVVPGGMGTGELFF	TGTGCCAGCAGCGTAGTCCCAGGGGGGATGGGCACCGGGGAGCTGTTTTTT
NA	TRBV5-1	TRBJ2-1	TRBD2	CASSLVGSGSDNEQFF	TGCGCCAGCAGCTTGGTGGGTAGCGGGAGCGACAATGAGCAGTTCTTC